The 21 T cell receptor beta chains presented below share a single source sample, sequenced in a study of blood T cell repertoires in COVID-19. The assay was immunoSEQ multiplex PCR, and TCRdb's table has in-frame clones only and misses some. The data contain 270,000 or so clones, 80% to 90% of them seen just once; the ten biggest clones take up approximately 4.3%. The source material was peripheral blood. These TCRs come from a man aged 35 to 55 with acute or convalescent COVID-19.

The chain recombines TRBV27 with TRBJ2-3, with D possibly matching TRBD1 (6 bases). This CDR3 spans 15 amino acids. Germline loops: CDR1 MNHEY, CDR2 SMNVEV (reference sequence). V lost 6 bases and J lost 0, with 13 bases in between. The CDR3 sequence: CASSRPGASTDTQYF. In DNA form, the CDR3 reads TGTGCCAGCAGCCGCCCAGGGGCTAGCACAGATACGCAGTATTTT.

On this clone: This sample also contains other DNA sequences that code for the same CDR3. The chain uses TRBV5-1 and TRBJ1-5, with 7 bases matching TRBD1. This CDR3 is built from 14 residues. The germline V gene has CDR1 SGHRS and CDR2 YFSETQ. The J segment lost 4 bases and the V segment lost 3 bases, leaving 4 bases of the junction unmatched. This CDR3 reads CASSSGQPNQPQHF. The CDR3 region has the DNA TGCGCCAGCAGCTCGGGACAGCCGAATCAGCCCCAGCATTTT.

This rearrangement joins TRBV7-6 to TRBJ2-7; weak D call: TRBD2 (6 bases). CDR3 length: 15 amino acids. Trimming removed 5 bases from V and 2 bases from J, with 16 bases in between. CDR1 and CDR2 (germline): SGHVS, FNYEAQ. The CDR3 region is CASSPDRSGAYEQYF. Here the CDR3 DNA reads TGTGCCAGCAGCCCGGACCGCTCGGGGGCCTACGAGCAGTACTTC.

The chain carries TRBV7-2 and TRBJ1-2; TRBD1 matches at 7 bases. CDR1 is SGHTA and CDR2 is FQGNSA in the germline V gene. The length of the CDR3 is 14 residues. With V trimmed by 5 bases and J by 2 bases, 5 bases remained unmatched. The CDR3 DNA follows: TGTGCCAGCAGCCTATGGACAGGAAACTATGGCTACACCTTC. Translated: CASSLWTGNYGYTF.

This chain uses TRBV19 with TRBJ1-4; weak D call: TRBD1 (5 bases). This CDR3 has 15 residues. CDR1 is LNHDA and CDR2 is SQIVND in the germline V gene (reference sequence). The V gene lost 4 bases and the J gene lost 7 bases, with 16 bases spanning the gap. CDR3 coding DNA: TGTGCCAGTAGTAGATCCGGGACTTCGAGTGAAAAACTGTTTTTT. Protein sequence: CASSRSGTSSEKLFF.

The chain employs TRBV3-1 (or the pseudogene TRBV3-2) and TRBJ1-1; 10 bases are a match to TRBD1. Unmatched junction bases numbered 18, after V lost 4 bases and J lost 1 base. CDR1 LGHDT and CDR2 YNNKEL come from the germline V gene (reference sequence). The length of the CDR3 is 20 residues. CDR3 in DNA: TGTGCCAGCAGCCTCGGGACAGGGGTCGCTTTTTCAACTTCGAACACTGAAGCTTTCTTT. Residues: CASSLGTGVAFSTSNTEAFF.

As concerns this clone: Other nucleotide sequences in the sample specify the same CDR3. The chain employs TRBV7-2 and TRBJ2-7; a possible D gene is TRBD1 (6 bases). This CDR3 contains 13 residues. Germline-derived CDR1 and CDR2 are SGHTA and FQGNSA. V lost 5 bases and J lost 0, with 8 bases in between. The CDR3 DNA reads TGTGCCAGCAGCGGACAGAGCTCCTACGAGCAGTACTTC. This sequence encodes CASSGQSSYEQYF. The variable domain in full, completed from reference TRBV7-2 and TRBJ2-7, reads GAGVSQSPSNKVTEKGKDVELRCDPISGHTALYWYRQSLGQGLEFLIYFQGNSAPDKSGLPSDRFSAERTGGSVSTLTIQRTQQEDSAVYLCASSGQSSYEQYFGPGTRLTVT.

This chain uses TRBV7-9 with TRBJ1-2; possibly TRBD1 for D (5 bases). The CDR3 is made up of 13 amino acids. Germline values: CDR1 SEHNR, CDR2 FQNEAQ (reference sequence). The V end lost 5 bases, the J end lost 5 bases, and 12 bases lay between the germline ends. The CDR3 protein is CASSPSGTYGYTF. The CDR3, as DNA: TGTGCCAGCAGCCCATCCGGGACTTATGGCTACACCTTC. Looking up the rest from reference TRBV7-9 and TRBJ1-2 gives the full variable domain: DTGVSQNPRHKITKRGQNVTFRCDPISEHNRLYWYRQTLGQGPEFLTYFQNEAQLEKSRLLSDRFSAERPKGSFSTLEIQRTEQGDSAMYLCASSPSGTYGYTFGSGTRLTVV.

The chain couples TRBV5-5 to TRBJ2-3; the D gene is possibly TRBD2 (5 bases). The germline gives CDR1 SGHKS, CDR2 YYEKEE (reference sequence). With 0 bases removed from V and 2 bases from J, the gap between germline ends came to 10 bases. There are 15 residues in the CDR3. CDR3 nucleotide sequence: TGTGCCAGCAGCTTGGGGAGCGGATCCACAGATACGCAGTATTTT. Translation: CASSLGSGSTDTQYF.

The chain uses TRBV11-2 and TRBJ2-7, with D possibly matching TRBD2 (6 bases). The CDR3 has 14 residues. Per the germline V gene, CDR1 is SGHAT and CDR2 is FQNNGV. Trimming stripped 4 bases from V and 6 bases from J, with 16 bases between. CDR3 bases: TGTGCCAGCAGCTGGGGGACTCCGCGGACCGAGCAGTACTTC. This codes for CASSWGTPRTEQYF.

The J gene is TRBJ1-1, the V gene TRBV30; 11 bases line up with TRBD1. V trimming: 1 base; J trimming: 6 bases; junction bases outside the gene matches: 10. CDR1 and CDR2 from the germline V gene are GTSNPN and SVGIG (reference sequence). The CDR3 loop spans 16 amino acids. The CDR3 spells CAWSGGTGGLGAEAFF. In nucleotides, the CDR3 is TGTGCCTGGAGTGGAGGGACAGGGGGGTTGGGCGCTGAAGCTTTCTTT.

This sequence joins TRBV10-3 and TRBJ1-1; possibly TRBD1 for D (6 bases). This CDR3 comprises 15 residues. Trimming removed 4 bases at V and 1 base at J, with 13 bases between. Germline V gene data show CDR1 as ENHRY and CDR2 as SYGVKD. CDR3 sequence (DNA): TGTGCCATCAGTGGTACCCCGGGACAGAACACTGAAGCTTTCTTT. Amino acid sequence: CAISGTPGQNTEAFF.

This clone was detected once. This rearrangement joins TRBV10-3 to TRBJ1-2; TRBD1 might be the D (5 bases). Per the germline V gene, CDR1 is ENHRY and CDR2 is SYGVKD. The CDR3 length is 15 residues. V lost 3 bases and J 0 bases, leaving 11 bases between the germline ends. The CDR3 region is CAISDPGTANYGYTF. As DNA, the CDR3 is TGTGCCATCAGTGATCCCGGGACTGCTAACTATGGCTACACCTTC.

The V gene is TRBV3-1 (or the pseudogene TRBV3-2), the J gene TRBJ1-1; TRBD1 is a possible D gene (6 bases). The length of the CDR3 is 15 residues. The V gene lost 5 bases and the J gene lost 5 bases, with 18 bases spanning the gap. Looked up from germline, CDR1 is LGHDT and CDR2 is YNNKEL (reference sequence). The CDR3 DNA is TGTGCCAGCAGCAGAAACAGGGATAGCGGGACTGAAGCTTTCTTT. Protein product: CASSRNRDSGTEAFF.

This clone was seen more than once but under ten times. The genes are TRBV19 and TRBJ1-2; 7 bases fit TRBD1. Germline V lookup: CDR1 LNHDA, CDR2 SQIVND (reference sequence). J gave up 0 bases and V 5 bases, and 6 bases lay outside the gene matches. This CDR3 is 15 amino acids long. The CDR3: CASSERDSANYGYTF. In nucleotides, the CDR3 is TGTGCCAGTAGTGAACGGGACAGCGCTAACTATGGCTACACCTTC.

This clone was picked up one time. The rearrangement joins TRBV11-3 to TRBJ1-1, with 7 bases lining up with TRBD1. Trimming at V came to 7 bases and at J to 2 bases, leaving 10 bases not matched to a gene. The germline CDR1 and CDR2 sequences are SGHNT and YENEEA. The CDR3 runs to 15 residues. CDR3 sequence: CASTLGGQLNTEAFF. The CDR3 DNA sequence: TGTGCCAGCACCCTAGGGGGACAGCTTAACACTGAAGCTTTCTTT.

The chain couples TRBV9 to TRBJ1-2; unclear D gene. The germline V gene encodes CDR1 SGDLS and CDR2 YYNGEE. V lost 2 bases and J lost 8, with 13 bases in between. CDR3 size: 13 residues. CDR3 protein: CASSVGPSGGYTF. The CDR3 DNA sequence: TGTGCCAGCAGCGTCGGACCCAGCGGCGGCTACACCTTC.

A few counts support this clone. Written as DNA, the CDR3 is TGTGCCAGCAGCCACGGTAGAGGCGGGGAGCTGTTTTTT. Translation gives CASSHGRGGELFF. The J gene is TRBJ2-2, the V gene TRBV3-1 (or the pseudogene TRBV3-2); no definite D call. CDR3 size: 13 residues. Germline CDR1 is LGHDT and CDR2 is YNNKEL (reference sequence). V was shortened by 3 bases and J by 7 bases, with 9 bases between the two germline ends.

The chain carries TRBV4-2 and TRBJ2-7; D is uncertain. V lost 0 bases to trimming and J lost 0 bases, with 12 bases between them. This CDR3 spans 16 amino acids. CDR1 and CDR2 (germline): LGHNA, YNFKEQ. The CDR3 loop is CASSQEGQANSYEQYF. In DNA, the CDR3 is TGTGCCAGCAGCCAAGAGGGCCAGGCGAACTCCTACGAGCAGTACTTC.

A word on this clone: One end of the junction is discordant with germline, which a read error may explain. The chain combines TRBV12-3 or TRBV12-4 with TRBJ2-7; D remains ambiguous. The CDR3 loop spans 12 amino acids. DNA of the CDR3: TGTGCCAGCAGTTTAGGTAACCGAGGCGAAGACTTC. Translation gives CASSLGNRGEDF.

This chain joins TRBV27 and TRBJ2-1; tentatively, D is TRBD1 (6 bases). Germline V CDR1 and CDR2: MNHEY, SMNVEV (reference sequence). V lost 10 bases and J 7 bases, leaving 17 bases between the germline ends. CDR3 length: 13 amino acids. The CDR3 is CATETGTRNEQFF. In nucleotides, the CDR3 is TGTGCCACCGAAACAGGGACCAGGAATGAGCAGTTCTTC.